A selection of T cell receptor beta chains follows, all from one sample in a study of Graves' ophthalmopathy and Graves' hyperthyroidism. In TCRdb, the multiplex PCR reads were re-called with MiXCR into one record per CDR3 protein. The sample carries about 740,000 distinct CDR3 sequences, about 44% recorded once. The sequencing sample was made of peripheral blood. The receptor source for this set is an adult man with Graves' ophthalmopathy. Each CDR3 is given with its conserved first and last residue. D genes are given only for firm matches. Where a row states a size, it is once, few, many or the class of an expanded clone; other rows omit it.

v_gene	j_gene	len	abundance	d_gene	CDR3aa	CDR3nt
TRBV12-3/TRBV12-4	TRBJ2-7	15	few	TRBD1	CASYNPGQSIYEQYF	TGTGCCAGCTACAATCCGGGACAGAGTATCTACGAGCAGTACTTC
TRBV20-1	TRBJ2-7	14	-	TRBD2	CSATGTSGAYEQYF	TGCAGTGCTACCGGGACTAGCGGGGCCTACGAGCAGTACTTC
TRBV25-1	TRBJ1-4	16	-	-	CASSLVERGTNEKLFF	TGTGCCAGCAGTTTAGTCGAAAGGGGGACTAATGAAAAACTGTTTTTT
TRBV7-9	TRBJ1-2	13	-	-	CASSLDQGSGYTF	TGTGCCAGCAGCTTAGATCAAGGGAGTGGCTACACCTTC
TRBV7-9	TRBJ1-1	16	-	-	CASSKTSPSGVTEAFF	TGTGCCAGCAGCAAGACGTCACCCTCCGGGGTAACTGAAGCTTTCTTT
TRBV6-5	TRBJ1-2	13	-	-	CASSLMRGSGYTF	TGTGCCAGCAGTTTAATGAGGGGGTCTGGCTACACCTTC
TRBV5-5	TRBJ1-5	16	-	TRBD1	CASSDGTVYSNQPQHF	TGTGCCAGCAGCGATGGGACAGTATATAGCAATCAGCCCCAGCATTTT
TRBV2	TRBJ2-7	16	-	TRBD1	CASSLIPGQVLSEQYF	TGTGCCAGCAGTTTAATCCCCGGACAGGTCCTTTCCGAGCAGTACTTC
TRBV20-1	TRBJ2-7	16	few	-	CSARDSKQGGSYEQYF	TGCAGTGCTAGAGATTCCAAACAGGGCGGCTCCTACGAGCAGTACTTC
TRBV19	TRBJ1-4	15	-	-	CASSIDPGGSEKLFF	TGTGCCAGTAGTATAGATCCCGGAGGCAGTGAAAAACTGTTTTTT
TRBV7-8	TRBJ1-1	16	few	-	CASSLGPVALDTEAFF	TGTGCCAGCAGCTTAGGGCCGGTAGCCCTAGACACTGAAGCTTTCTTT
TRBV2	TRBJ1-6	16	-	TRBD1	CASSLGQGGYNSPLHF	TGTGCCAGCAGTTTAGGACAGGGGGGTTATAATTCACCCCTCCACTTT
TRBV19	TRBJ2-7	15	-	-	CASSMEVDMSYEQYF	TGTGCCAGTAGTATGGAGGTAGACATGAGTTACGAGCAGTACTTC
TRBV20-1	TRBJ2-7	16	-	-	CSARKGFRWGPGEQYF	TGCAGTGCTAGAAAGGGGTTCAGGTGGGGGCCGGGGGAGCAGTACTTC
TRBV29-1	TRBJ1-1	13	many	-	CSARMGGDAEAFF	TGCAGCGCCCGAATGGGAGGGGACGCTGAAGCTTTCTTT
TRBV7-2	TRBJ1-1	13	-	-	CASSLGKEYKAFF	TGTGCCAGCAGCTTAGGAAAGGAGTATAAAGCTTTCTTT
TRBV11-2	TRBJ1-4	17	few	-	CASSPRELRKINEKLFF	TGTGCCAGCAGTCCCCGGGAATTGAGGAAGATTAATGAAAAACTGTTTTTT